The sequence of this T cell receptor beta chain was determined in a study of T-cell memory formation after mild COVID-19. Whole-study results and caveats: Pre-infection memory showed some responding clones, and this suggested that cross-reactive memory joined.

The TCR alpha and TCR beta cDNA libraries, bearing sample barcodes and UMIs, were generated by 5'RACE using constant-segment primers. One entry per CDR3 protein results from TCRdb running MiXCR on the 5' RACE reads. Altogether about 360,000 distinct CDR3 sequences are present, 13% being singletons, with the ten largest covering about 22%. Germline loops: CDR1 SGHTA, CDR2 FQGTGA. The CDR3 runs 16 residues. V was pared by 1 base and J by 4 bases, with 16 bases between. This clonotype was seen a few times. The antigen is not known. The clonotype was recovered from a man aged 18 to 30 who had mild COVID-19 (a few samples of this study predate the infection). Cell type and time point are not known. V and J are TRBV7-3 and TRBJ1-2; D call uncertain. Sequencing was carried out using PBMCs or a T cell subset sorted from them (not recorded which). The CDR3 loop is CASSLNPEPVSYGYTF. The CDR3 nucleotides are TGTGCCAGCAGCTTAAACCCCGAACCGGTGTCCTATGGCTACACCTTC.